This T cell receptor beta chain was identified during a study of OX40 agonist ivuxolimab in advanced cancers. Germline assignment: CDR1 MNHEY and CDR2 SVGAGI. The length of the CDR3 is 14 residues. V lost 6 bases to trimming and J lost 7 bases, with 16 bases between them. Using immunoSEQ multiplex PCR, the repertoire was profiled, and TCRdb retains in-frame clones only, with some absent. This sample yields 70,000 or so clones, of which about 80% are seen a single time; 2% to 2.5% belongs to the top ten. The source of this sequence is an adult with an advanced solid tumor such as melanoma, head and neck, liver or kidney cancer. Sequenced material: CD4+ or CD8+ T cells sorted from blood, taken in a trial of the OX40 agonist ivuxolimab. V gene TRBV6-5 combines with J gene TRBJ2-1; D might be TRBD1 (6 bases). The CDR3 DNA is TGTGCCAGCAGCCTATCCGGGACAAGAAATGAGCAGTTCTTC. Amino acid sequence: CASSLSGTRNEQFF.